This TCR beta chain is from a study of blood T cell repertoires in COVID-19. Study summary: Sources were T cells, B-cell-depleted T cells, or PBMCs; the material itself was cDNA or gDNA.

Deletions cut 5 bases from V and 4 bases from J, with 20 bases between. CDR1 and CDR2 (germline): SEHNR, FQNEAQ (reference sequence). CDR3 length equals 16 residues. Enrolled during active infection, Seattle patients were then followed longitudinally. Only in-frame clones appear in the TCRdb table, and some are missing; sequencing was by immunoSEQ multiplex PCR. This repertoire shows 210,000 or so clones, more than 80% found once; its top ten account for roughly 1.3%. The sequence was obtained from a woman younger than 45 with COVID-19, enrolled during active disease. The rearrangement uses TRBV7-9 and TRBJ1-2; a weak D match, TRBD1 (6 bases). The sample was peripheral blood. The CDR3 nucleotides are TGTGCCAGCAGCGATTTGACGGGACAATCGTTCTATGGCTACACCTTC. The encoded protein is CASSDLTGQSFYGYTF.